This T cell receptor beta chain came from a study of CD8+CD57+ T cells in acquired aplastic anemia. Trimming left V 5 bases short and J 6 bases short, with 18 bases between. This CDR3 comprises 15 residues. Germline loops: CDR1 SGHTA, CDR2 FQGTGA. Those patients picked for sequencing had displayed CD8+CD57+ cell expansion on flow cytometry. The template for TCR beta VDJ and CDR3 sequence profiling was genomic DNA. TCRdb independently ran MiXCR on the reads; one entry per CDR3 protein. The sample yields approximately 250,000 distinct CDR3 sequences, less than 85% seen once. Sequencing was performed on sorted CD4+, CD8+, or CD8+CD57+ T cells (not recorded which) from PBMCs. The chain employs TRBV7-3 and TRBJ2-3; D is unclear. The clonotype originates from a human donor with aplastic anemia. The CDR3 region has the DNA TGTGCCAGCAGCAGCAGCGCAGGCGGTCTCGATACGCAGTATTTT. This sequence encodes CASSSSAGGLDTQYF. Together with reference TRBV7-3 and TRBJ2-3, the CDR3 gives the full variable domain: GAGVSQTPSNKVTEKGKYVELRCDPISGHTALYWYRQSLGQGPEFLIYFQGTGAADDSGLPNDRFFAVRPEGSVSTLKIQRTERGDSAVYLCASSSSAGGLDTQYFGPGTRLTVL.